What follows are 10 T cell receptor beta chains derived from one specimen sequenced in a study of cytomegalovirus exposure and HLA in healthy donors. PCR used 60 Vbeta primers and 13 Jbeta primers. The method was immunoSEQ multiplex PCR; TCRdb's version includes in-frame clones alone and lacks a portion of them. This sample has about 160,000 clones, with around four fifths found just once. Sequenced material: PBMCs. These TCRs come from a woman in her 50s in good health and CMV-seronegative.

CDR3 bases: TGTGCCTGGACCGGACTAGCGGGAGGGCAAAGGCAGTTCTTC. As protein: CAWTGLAGGQRQFF. This rearrangement joins TRBV30 to TRBJ2-1; 15 bases align to TRBD2. The trim removed 4 bases at V and 12 bases at J, leaving 7 bases unmatched. Germline assignment: CDR1 GTSNPN and CDR2 SVGIG (reference sequence). The CDR3 has 14 amino acids.

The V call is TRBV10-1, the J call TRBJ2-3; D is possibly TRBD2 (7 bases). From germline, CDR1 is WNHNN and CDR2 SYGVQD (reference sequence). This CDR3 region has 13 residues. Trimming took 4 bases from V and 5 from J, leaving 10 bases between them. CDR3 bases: TGCGCCAGCAGTGGCGGGGGCCTAGATACGCAGTATTTT. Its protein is CASSGGGLDTQYF.

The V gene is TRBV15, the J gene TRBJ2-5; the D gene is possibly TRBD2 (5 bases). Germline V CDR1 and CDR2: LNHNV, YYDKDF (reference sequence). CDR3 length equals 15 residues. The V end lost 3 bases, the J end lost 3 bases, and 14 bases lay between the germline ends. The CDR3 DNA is TGTGCCACCAGCAGGGGTGAGGCGGGTAAAGAGACCCAGTACTTC. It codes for CATSRGEAGKETQYF.

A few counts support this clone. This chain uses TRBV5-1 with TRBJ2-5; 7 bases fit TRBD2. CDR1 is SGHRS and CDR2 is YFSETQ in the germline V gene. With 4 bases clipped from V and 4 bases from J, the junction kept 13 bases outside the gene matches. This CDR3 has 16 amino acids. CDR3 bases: TGCGCCAGCAGCCAAGGGAGGGGCATCAGCCTAGAGACCCAGTACTTC. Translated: CASSQGRGISLETQYF.

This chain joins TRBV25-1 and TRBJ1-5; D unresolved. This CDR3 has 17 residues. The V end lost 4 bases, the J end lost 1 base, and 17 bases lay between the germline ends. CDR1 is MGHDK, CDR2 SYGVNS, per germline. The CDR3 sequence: CASSGYTSGESNQPQHF. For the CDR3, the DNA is TGTGCCAGCAGTGGATACACCTCGGGAGAGAGCAATCAGCCCCAGCATTTT. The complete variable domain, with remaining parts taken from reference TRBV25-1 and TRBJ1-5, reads EADIYQTPRYLVIGTGKKITLECSQTMGHDKMYWYQQDPGMELHLIHYSYGVNSTEKGDLSSESTVSRIRTEHFPLTLESARPSHTSQYLCASSGYTSGESNQPQHFGDGTRLSIL.

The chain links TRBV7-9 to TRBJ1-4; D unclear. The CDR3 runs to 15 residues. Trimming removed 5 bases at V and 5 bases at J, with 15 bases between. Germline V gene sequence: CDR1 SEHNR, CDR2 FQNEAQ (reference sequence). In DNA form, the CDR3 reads TGTGCCAGCAGCCCACGGAGGGTACCGAATGAAAAACTGTTTTTT. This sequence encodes CASSPRRVPNEKLFF.

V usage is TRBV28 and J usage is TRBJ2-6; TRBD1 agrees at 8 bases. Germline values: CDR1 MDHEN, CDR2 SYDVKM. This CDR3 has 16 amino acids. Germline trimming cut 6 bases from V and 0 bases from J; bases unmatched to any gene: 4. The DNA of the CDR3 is TGTGCCAGCAGGGGGACAGGACGCTCTGGGGCCAACGTCCTGACTTTC. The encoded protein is CASRGTGRSGANVLTF.

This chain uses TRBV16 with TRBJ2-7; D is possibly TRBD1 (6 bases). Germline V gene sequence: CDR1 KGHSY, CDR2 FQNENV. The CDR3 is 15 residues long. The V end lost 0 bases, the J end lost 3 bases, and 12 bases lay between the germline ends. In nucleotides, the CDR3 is TGTGCCAGCAGCCAATCGGACAGTGTAAACTACGAGCAGTACTTC. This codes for CASSQSDSVNYEQYF. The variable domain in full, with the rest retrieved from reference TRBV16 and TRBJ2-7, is GEEVAQTPKHLVRGEGQKAKLYCAPIKGHSYVFWYQQVLKNEFKFLISFQNENVFDETGMPKERFSAKCLPNSPCSLEIQATKLEDSAVYFCASSQSDSVNYEQYFGPGTRLTVT.

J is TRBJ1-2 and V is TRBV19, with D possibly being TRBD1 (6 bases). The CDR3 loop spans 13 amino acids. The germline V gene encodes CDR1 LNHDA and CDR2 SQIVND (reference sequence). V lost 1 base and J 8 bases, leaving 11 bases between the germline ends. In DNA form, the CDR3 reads TGTGCCAGTAGTATAGCCGCAGGGGTCGGCTACACCTTC. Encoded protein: CASSIAAGVGYTF.

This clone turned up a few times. In DNA, the CDR3 is TGTGCCAGCAGAAGGGACAGGGATAGCACAGATACGCAGTATTTT. Amino acid sequence: CASRRDRDSTDTQYF. V usage is TRBV5-5 and J usage is TRBJ2-3, with TRBD1 matching 9 bases. After removal of 5 bases from V and 0 bases from J, the junction contained 4 bases not matched to a gene. Germline-derived CDR1 and CDR2 are SGHKS and YYEKEE (reference sequence). This CDR3 region has 15 residues.